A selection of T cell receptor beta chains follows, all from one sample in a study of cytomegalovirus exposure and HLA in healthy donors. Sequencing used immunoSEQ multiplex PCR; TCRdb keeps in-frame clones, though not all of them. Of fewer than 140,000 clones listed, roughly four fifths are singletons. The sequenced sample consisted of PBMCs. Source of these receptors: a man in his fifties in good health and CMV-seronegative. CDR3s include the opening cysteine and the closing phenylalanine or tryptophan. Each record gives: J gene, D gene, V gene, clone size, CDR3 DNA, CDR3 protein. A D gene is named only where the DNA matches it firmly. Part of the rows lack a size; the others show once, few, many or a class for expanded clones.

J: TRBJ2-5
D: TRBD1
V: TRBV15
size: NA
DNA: TGTGCCACCAGCAGAGGCCGTGGACAGGGGGCTGCAGAGACCCAGTACTTC
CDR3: CATSRGRGQGAAETQYF

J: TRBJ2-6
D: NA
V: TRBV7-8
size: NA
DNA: TGTGCCAGCAGCTTGCAGGCCCCCTCTGGGGCCAACGTCCTGACTTTC
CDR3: CASSLQAPSGANVLTF

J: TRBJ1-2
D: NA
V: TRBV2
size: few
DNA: TGTGCCAGCTCTGTGGTCGGGGATGGCTACACCTTC
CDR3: CASSVVGDGYTF

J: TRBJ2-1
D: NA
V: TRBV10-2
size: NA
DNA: TGCGCCAGCAGTTCCTTTCAGGGGAATGAGCAGTTCTTC
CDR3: CASSSFQGNEQFF

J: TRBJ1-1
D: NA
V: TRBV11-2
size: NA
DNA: TGTGCCAGCAGCTTAAGCTACACTGAAGCTTTCTTT
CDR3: CASSLSYTEAFF

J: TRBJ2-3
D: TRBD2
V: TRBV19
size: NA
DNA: TGTGCCAGTAGTCTCGGGACTAGCGGGGCATGGCGGCCGTATTTT
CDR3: CASSLGTSGAWRPYF

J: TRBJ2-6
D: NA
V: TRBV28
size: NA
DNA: TGTGCCAGCAGTTTTTTGGGTTATCGGGATGGGGCCAACGTCCTGACTTTC
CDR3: CASSFLGYRDGANVLTF

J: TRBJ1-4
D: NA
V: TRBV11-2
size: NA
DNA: TGTGCCAGCAGCTTAAGGGGGGGGTCGGTGGAAAAACTGTTTTTT
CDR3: CASSLRGGSVEKLFF

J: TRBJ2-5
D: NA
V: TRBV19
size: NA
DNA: TGTGCCAGTAGTATAAGAGGACAAACGTACCAAGAGACCCAGTACTTC
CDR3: CASSIRGQTYQETQYF

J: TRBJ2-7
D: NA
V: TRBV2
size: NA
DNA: TGTGCCAGCAGTGAAGGGAGCAGCACCTCCTACGAGCAGTACTTC
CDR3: CASSEGSSTSYEQYF

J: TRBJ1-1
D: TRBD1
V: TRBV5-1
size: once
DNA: TGCGCCAGCAGCCCCCGGGACAGGGGTGGGGACACTGAAGCTTTCTTT
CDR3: CASSPRDRGGDTEAFF

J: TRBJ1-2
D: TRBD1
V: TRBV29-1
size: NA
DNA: TGCAGCGCACCTTCTACAGGGGGCGGATTCTATGGCTACACCTTC
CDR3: CSAPSTGGGFYGYTF

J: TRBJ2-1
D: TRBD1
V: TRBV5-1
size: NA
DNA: TGCGCCAGCAGCTCCAGACAGGGCGTAATAAGGGAGCAGTTCTTC
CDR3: CASSSRQGVIREQFF

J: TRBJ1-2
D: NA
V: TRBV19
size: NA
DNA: TGTGCCAGTAGTATAGTGTCAGCAGGGGCGGAAAGTTATGGCTACACCTTC
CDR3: CASSIVSAGAESYGYTF

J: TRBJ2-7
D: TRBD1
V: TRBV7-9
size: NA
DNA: TGTGCCAGCAGCTTAAATTCGGGACAGAAAATCTACGAGCAGTACTTC
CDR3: CASSLNSGQKIYEQYF

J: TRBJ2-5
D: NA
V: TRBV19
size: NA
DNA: TGTGCCAGTAGTATAGCGGTACAAGAGACCCAGTACTTC
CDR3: CASSIAVQETQYF

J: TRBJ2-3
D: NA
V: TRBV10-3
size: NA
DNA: TGTGCCATCAGTGAGTTCCCCCCGGGAGCCACAGATACGCAGTATTTT
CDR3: CAISEFPPGATDTQYF

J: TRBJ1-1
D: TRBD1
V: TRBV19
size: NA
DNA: TGTGCCAGTAGTACGCCAGGGACAGGACGGGAGCCGGCTTTCTTT
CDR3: CASSTPGTGREPAFF

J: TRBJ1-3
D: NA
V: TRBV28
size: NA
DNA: TGTGCCAGCAGTTCTCTTCCTGGAAACACCATATATTTT
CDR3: CASSSLPGNTIYF

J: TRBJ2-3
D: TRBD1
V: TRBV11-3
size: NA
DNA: TGTGCCAGCAGCTCACTGACAGGGAACACAGATACGCAGTATTTT
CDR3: CASSSLTGNTDTQYF

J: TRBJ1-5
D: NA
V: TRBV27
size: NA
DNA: TGTGCCAGCAGTATCTCGCTGGGGGGTTTGTTGCAGCCCCAGCATTTT
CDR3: CASSISLGGLLQPQHF

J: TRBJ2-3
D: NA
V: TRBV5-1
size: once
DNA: TGCGCCAGCAGCTTGGCCGGCGGGCTCGGCACAGATACGCAGTATTTT
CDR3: CASSLAGGLGTDTQYF

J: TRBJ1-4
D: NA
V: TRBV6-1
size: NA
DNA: TGTGCCAGCAGTGCCCTGACAGGATTTGAACTGTTTTTT
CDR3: CASSALTGFELFF

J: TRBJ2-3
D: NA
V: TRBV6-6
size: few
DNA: TGTGCCAGCAGGACAGTTAGCACAGATACGCAGTATTTT
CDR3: CASRTVSTDTQYF

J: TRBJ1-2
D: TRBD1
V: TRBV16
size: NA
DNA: TGTGCCAGCAGCCAATCGACAGGGGGGTCTGGCTACACCTTC
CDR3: CASSQSTGGSGYTF

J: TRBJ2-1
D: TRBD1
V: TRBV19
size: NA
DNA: TGTGCCAGCGCCCCCAGAGGGACAGGGTCCCACAATGAGCAGTTCTTC
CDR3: CASAPRGTGSHNEQFF

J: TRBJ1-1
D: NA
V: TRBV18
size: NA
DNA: TGTGCCAGCTCCCAATGGGGCGACGCCTTGAACACTGAAGCTTTCTTT
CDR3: CASSQWGDALNTEAFF

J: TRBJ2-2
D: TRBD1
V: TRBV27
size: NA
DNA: TGTGCCAGCATCCGAGGGACAGGGGACACCGGGGAGCTGTTTTTT
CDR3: CASIRGTGDTGELFF

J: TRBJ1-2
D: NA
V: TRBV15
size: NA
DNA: TGTGCCACCAGCAGCGGGGGGAGTAGCTATGGCTACACCTTC
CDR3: CATSSGGSSYGYTF

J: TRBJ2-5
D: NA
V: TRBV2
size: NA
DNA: TGTGCCAGCAGTTCCCCACTAGCATCCGAAGAGACCCAGTACTTC
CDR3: CASSSPLASEETQYF

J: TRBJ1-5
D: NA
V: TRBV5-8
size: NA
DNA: TGTGCCAGCAGCTTGGACAGGGTCGGTGGTAATCAGCCCCAGCATTTT
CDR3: CASSLDRVGGNQPQHF

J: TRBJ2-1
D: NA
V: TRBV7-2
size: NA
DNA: TGTGCCAGCAGCCGGGGTACCTTTAACAATGAGCAGTTCTTC
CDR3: CASSRGTFNNEQFF

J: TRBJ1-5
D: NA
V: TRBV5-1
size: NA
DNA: TGCGCCAGCTGTGGCCAGCCCCAGCATTTT
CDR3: CASCGQPQHF

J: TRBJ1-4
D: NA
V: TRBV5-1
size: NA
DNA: TGCGCCAGCAGCCTGGGACGGACGGATCAGGGACTGTTTTTT
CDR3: CASSLGRTDQGLFF

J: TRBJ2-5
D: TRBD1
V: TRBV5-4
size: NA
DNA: TGTGCCAGCAGCTTGGTTCCACAGGGGTTGGAGACCCAGTACTTC
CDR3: CASSLVPQGLETQYF

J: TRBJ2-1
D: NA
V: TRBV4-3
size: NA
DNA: TGCGCCAGCAGCCAAGATCGGGGACAACGGGAGCAGTTCTTC
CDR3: CASSQDRGQREQFF

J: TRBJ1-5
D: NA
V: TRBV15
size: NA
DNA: TGTGCCACCAGCAGCTACAGGGCTCAGCCCCAGCATTTT
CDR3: CATSSYRAQPQHF

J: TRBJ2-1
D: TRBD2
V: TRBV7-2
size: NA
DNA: TGTGCCAGCAGCTTAGCCCCCCCACAGCGGGGGGGCAGTCGGGAGCAGTTCTTC
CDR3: CASSLAPPQRGGSREQFF

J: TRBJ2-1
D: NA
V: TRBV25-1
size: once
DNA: TGTGCCAGCAGTGCCCTCACCGAGGGAACCAATGAGCAGTTCTTC
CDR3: CASSALTEGTNEQFF

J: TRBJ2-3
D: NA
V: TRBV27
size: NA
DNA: TGTGCCAGCAGTTTAGGCAGGGGGGCAGATACGCAGTATTTT
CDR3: CASSLGRGADTQYF

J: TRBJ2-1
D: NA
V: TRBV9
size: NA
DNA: TGTGCCAGCAGCGTGGAGGGGGCCCTCTACAATGAGCAGTTCTTC
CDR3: CASSVEGALYNEQFF

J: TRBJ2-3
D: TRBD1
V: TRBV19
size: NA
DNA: TGTGCCAGTAGCGACGAACAGGGGGCGGGAGATACGCAGTATTTT
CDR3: CASSDEQGAGDTQYF

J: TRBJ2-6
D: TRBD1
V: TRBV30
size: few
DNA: TGTGCCGGACTTCCGGGACAGGGCTTAGCTGGGGCCAACGTCCTGACTTTC
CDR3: CAGLPGQGLAGANVLTF